One and the same sample provided the 27 T cell receptor beta chains below, sequenced in a study of molecular identifiers for immune sequencing clone quantification. TCRdb independently ran MiXCR on the PCR reads; one entry per CDR3 protein. The sample records roughly 320,000 distinct CDR3 sequences, about 22% being singletons. Sequenced material: naive CD8+ T cells from blood, with Jurkat cell RNA spiked in. As to subset: FACS-sorted CD8+CD4-CCR7+CD45RA+ naive T cells. These receptors were obtained from a human donor in good health. Some libraries in this study had Jurkat cell RNA spiked in.

This rearrangement joins TRBV5-1 to TRBJ2-7, with D unclear. V was cut by 4 bases and J by 1 base, with 15 bases left in between. Germline values: CDR1 SGHRS, CDR2 YFSETQ. This CDR3 is 15 amino acids long. This CDR3 reads CASSPLESGSYEQYF. CDR3 nucleotides: TGCGCCAGCAGCCCGCTGGAGAGTGGGTCCTACGAGCAGTACTTC.

This clonotype was seen repeatedly, ten times or more. The V call is TRBV6-5, the J call TRBJ1-1; D uncertain. Germline values: CDR1 MNHEY, CDR2 SVGAGI. This CDR3 is built from 13 residues. V was pared by 8 bases and J by 0 bases, with 10 bases between. The CDR3 sequence is CASGPLMNTEAFF. The DNA for the CDR3 is TGTGCCAGCGGGCCCCTCATGAACACTGAAGCTTTCTTT.

In its sample, this clonotype was seen many times. V and J are TRBV27 and TRBJ1-5, with D perhaps TRBD1 (6 bases). The CDR3 length is 14 residues. The ends were cut back, 8 bases at V and 7 bases at J, with 18 bases in the middle. The germline V gene has CDR1 MNHEY and CDR2 SMNVEV (reference sequence). The CDR3, as DNA: TGTGCCAGCGGGGCACAGGGTTTAGGGCAGCCCCAGCATTTT. It specifies CASGAQGLGQPQHF.

This chain joins TRBV7-3 and TRBJ2-7, with D possibly matching TRBD2 (6 bases). Germline V CDR1 and CDR2: SGHTA, FQGTGA. The CDR3 totals 13 residues. Trimming shortened V by 5 bases and J by 6 bases, and 14 bases separated the two germline ends. CDR3 region: CASSIGGTGEQYF. CDR3 nucleotides: TGTGCCAGCAGCATAGGCGGGACGGGCGAGCAGTACTTC.

The rearrangement joins TRBV9 to TRBJ2-5; D gene unclear. This CDR3 has 14 residues. Germline V gene sequence: CDR1 SGDLS, CDR2 YYNGEE. V was trimmed by 3 bases and J by 3 bases, leaving 12 bases between them. CDR3 sequence (DNA): TGTGCCAGCAGCGGCTCCGGGCTAAAAGAGACCCAGTACTTC. Its protein is CASSGSGLKETQYF. Combining the CDR3 with reference TRBV9 and TRBJ2-5 gives the whole variable domain DSGVTQTPKHLITATGQRVTLRCSPRSGDLSVYWYQQSLDQGLQFLIQYYNGEERAKGNILERFSAQQFPDLHSELNLSSLELGDSALYFCASSGSGLKETQYFGPGTRLLVL.

Of note for this clonotype: A clone one base away is much larger, so this may be a read error. V and J are TRBV25-1 and TRBJ2-5; D not certain. The CDR3 consists of 14 residues. Germline CDR1 reads MGHDK; CDR2 reads SYGVNS. The V end was cut by 2 bases, the J end by 5 bases, with 12 bases between. CDR3: CASSEVVVGETQYF. CDR3 nucleotides: TGTGCCAGCAGTGAAGTAGTAGTAGGCGAGACCCAGTACTTC.

This clonotype has a count of ten or more. This sequence joins TRBV7-9 and TRBJ2-3, with D perhaps TRBD2 (7 bases). Looked up from germline, CDR1 is SEHNR and CDR2 is FQNEAQ (reference sequence). V lost 1 base to trimming and J lost 4 bases, with 18 bases between them. CDR3 length: 17 amino acids. CDR3 nucleotide sequence: TGTGCCAGCAGCTTAGGCGTAGGCGGGGGCCAATCAGATACGCAGTATTTT. Its translation is CASSLGVGGGQSDTQYF.

This clonotype was found many times. The rearrangement joins TRBV6-2 or TRBV6-3 to TRBJ2-7; maybe TRBD1 (6 bases). Germline V CDR1 and CDR2: MNHEY, SVGEGT. V dropped 2 bases and J dropped 4 bases, with 9 bases sitting between them. The CDR3 has 13 residues. The CDR3 DNA sequence: TGTGCCAGCAGTTACGAGGACAGATACGAGCAGTACTTC. It specifies CASSYEDRYEQYF.

This clonotype came up many times. No DNA is shown, since the ends of the CDR3 on it are uncertain; the CDR3 is the one TCRdb lists. The rearrangement links TRBV21-1 to TRBJ2-3; the table's D gene call, TRBD2, was not cross checked with the DNA. TRBV21-1 is flagged as a pseudogene. The CDR3 length equals 16 residues, ends included. The CDR3 loop reads CASSKVVAGGTDTQYF.

Comments on this clonotype: A much more abundant neighbour one base away suggests this may be a read error. The chain is built from TRBV7-9 and TRBJ1-1; D not certain. Trimming took off 7 bases at V and 6 bases at J, with 15 bases between the two ends. Germline assignment: CDR1 SEHNR and CDR2 FQNEAQ (reference sequence). The CDR3 has 13 amino acids. The DNA for the CDR3 is TGTGCCAGCACCCTTGTAGGTGTTGCTGAAGCTTTCTTT. It translates to CASTLVGVAEAFF. Full variable domain (missing parts from reference TRBV7-9 and TRBJ1-1): DTGVSQNPRHKITKRGQNVTFRCDPISEHNRLYWYRQTLGQGPEFLTYFQNEAQLEKSRLLSDRFSAERPKGSFSTLEIQRTEQGDSAMYLCASTLVGVAEAFFGQGTRLTVV.

Many counts were recorded for this clonotype. The V and J genes are TRBV6-2 or TRBV6-3 and TRBJ2-2; D ambiguous. The CDR3 is 12 amino acids. Germline V CDR1 and CDR2: MNHEY, SVGEGT. Trimming took off 0 bases at V and 8 bases at J, with 4 bases between the two ends. CDR3 protein: CASSYSRGELFF. The CDR3 DNA sequence: TGTGCCAGCAGTTACTCTCGTGGGGAGCTGTTTTTT.

This clonotype showed up just a few times. The chain has TRBV30 and TRBJ1-5; D is unresolved. CDR1 is GTSNPN, CDR2 SVGIG, per germline (reference sequence). The CDR3 extends over 14 amino acids. Trimming shortened V by 4 bases and J by 7 bases, and 17 bases separated the two germline ends. CDR3 sequence reads: CAWTPGPSGQPQHF. CDR3 nucleotide sequence: TGTGCCTGGACCCCCGGGCCCTCTGGACAGCCCCAGCATTTT.

This clonotype has more than one count but fewer than ten. The J gene is TRBJ2-7, the V gene TRBV11-1; the D is unclear. Germline V CDR1 and CDR2: SGHAT, FQDESV (reference sequence). The ends were cut back, 5 bases at V and 3 bases at J, with 23 bases in the middle. The CDR3 contains 17 residues. CDR3 DNA sequence: TGTGCCAGCAGCCAGACATTATCGACATATGTCCTCTACGAGCAGTACTTC. Amino acid sequence: CASSQTLSTYVLYEQYF.

This chain connects TRBV20-1 to TRBJ2-2, with a weak D call TRBD1 (6 bases). This CDR3 is 17 amino acids long. Germline lookup yields CDR1 DFQATT and CDR2 SNEGSKA (reference sequence). Trimming stripped 3 bases from V and 5 bases from J, with 22 bases between. The CDR3 protein is CSASRLSVPQGTGELFF. The DNA of the CDR3 is TGCAGTGCTAGTCGGCTTAGCGTCCCCCAGGGGACCGGGGAGCTGTTTTTT.

As to this clonotype: One base away lies a much larger clone, so this may be a sequencing read error. The J gene is TRBJ2-7, the V gene TRBV7-2; 7 bases map to TRBD2. Germline CDR1 SGHTA, CDR2 FQGNSA. J lost 3 bases, V lost 5 bases, and 7 bases had no gene match. There are 14 residues in the CDR3. Here the CDR3 DNA reads TGTGCCAGCAGCGAAACTAGCGACGGCTACGAGCAGTACTTC. Encoded protein: CASSETSDGYEQYF.

The chain links TRBV7-6 to TRBJ2-7; no clear D gene. The CDR3 length is 13 residues. Trimming removed 1 base at V and 4 bases at J, with 8 bases between. Looked up from germline, CDR1 is SGHVS and CDR2 is FNYEAQ. CDR3 sequence (DNA): TGTGCCAGCAGCTTAGGGTGTTTGTACGAGCAGTACTTC. Residues: CASSLGCLYEQYF.

This clonotype has at least ten counts. This chain uses TRBV19 with TRBJ2-6; D call uncertain. From germline, CDR1 is LNHDA and CDR2 SQIVND (reference sequence). V was clipped by 3 bases and J by 0 bases, with 6 bases between them. The length of the CDR3 is 15 residues. The CDR3 region is CASSISDSGANVLTF. As DNA, the CDR3 is TGTGCCAGTAGTATCAGTGACTCTGGGGCCAACGTCCTGACTTTC.

This clonotype was detected only a few times. The chain is built from TRBV30 and TRBJ2-3; the D is unclear. Germline CDR1 and CDR2: GTSNPN and SVGIG (reference sequence). Trimming removed 1 base from V and 7 bases from J, with 18 bases in between. The CDR3 is 15 residues long. The CDR3 here is CAWSDRATVPYTQYF. CDR3 DNA: TGTGCCTGGAGTGACCGGGCCACCGTGCCCTATACGCAGTATTTT. The full variable domain, rest sourced from reference TRBV30 and TRBJ2-3, is SQTIHQWPATLVQPVGSPLSLECTVEGTSNPNLYWYRQAAGRGLQLLFYSVGIGQISSEVPQNLSASRPQDRQFILSSKKLLLSDSGFYLCAWSDRATVPYTQYFGPGTRLTVL.

Notes on this clonotype: Being one base from a much bigger clone, this may be a read error. The V call is TRBV28, the J call TRBJ1-1, with 8 nucleotides matching TRBD1. The J segment lost 10 bases and the V segment lost 5 bases, leaving 15 bases of the junction unmatched. Germline V CDR1 and CDR2: MDHEN, SYDVKM. This CDR3 contains 15 residues. The CDR3 reads CASSAAGGGLRGAFF. DNA for the CDR3: TGTGCCAGCAGTGCCGCAGGGGGCGGATTAAGGGGAGCTTTCTTT.

In the case of this clonotype: This may be a read error, as it is one base from a much larger clone. Likely a read error: the CDR3 ends without its conserved phenylalanine or tryptophan. V and J are TRBV12-5 and TRBJ2-6; a possible D gene is TRBD1 (5 bases). CDR3 length: 15 amino acids. V was shortened by 5 bases and J by 2 bases, with 10 bases between the two germline ends. Germline V gene sequence: CDR1 LGHNT, CDR2 FRNRAP. Here the CDR3 DNA reads TGTGCTAGTGGTCTAGGGGTCCCTGGGGCCAACGTCCTGACTCTC. Protein product: CASGLGVPGANVLTL.

In its sample, this clonotype was seen many times. J is TRBJ2-2 and V is TRBV24-1, with unresolved D. The CDR3 has 12 amino acids. The V and J ends lost 5 bases and 5 bases respectively, with 5 bases between them. Germline CDR1 reads KGHDR; CDR2 reads SFDVKD. The chain's CDR3 is CATSGGTGELFF. CDR3 in DNA: TGTGCCACCAGTGGAGGAACCGGGGAGCTGTTTTTT.

Comment on this clonotype: Just one base apart from a much larger clone, this may be a read error. V usage is TRBV7-6 and J usage is TRBJ2-5, with D possibly TRBD2 on 6 matching bases. V was shortened by 5 bases and J by 7 bases, with 14 bases between the two germline ends. Per the germline V gene, CDR1 is SGHVS and CDR2 is FNYEAQ. The CDR3 is made up of 13 amino acids. The CDR3 coding sequence is TGTGCCAGCAGCCCGGGGGATGAAGGGACCCAGTACTTC. This gives the protein CASSPGDEGTQYF. Complete variable domain (other parts from reference TRBV7-6 and TRBJ2-5): GAGVSQSPRYKVTKRGQDVALRCDPISGHVSLYWYRQALGQGPEFLTYFNYEAQQDKSGLPNDRFSAERPEGSISTLTIQRTEQRDSAMYRCASSPGDEGTQYFGPGTRLLVL.

The gene calls are TRBV6-2 or TRBV6-3 and TRBJ2-3, with TRBD2 as a possible D gene (6 bases). V was trimmed by 5 bases and J by 8 bases, leaving 26 bases between them. Germline values: CDR1 MNHEY, CDR2 SVGEGT. The CDR3 covers 17 residues. DNA for the CDR3: TGTGCCAGCAGTCAAGAGGAGGCCGCGGGCGGGGAAGGTACGCAGTATTTT. It is translated as CASSQEEAAGGEGTQYF.

In its sample, this clonotype was seen many times. CDR3 DNA sequence: TGTGCCTGGAGTTGGGGCCAGGGGGGTGATCAGCCCCAGCATTTT. As protein: CAWSWGQGGDQPQHF. The chain uses TRBV30 and TRBJ1-5; 7 nucleotides align to TRBD1. Germline-derived CDR1 and CDR2 are GTSNPN and SVGIG (reference sequence). Unmatched junction bases numbered 9, after V lost 2 bases and J lost 5 bases. This CDR3 contains 15 residues.

As regards this clonotype: This may be a read error, as it is one base from a much larger clone. The genes are TRBV5-6 and TRBJ1-1, with 8 nucleotides matching TRBD1. The CDR3 runs 16 residues. CDR1 and CDR2 from the germline V gene are SGHDT and YYEEEE. In nucleotides, the CDR3 is TGTGCCAGCAGCTTGCTCGCAGGGGGCGAAAACACTGAAGCTCTCTTT. It translates to CASSLLAGGENTEALF.

This clonotype was detected ten times or more. CDR3 sequence: CASSFGPTQETQYF. CDR3 DNA sequence: TGTGCCAGCAGCTTCGGGCCGACCCAAGAGACCCAGTACTTC. The chain couples TRBV6-2 or TRBV6-3 to TRBJ2-5; the D is unclear. Germline V gene sequence: CDR1 MNHEY, CDR2 SVGEGT. The ends were cut back, 6 bases at V and 1 base at J, with 12 bases in the middle. This CDR3 has 14 amino acids.

The chain's CDR3 is CASSFLPGQGDTEAFF. As DNA, the CDR3 is TGTGCCAGCAGCTTCCTCCCAGGACAGGGGGACACTGAAGCTTTCTTT. The chain has TRBV13 and TRBJ1-1, with 10 nucleotides matching TRBD1. CDR3 length: 16 amino acids. CDR1 and CDR2 from the germline V gene are PRHDT and FYEKMQ (reference sequence). J gave up 3 bases and V 3 bases, and 7 bases lay outside the gene matches.